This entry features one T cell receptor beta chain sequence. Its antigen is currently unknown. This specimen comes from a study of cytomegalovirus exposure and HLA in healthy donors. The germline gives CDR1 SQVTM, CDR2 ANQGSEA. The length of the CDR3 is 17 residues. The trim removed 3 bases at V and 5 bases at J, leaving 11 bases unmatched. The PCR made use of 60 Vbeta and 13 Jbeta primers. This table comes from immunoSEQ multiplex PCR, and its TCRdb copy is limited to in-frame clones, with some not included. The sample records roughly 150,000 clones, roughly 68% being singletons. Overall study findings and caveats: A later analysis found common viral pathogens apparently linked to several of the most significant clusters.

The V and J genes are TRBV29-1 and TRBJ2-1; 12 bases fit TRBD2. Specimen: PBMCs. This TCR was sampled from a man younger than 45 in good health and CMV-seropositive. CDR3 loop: CSVDRLAGGPSNNEQFF. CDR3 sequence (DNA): TGCAGCGTTGATCGCCTAGCGGGAGGGCCGTCTAACAATGAGCAGTTCTTC.